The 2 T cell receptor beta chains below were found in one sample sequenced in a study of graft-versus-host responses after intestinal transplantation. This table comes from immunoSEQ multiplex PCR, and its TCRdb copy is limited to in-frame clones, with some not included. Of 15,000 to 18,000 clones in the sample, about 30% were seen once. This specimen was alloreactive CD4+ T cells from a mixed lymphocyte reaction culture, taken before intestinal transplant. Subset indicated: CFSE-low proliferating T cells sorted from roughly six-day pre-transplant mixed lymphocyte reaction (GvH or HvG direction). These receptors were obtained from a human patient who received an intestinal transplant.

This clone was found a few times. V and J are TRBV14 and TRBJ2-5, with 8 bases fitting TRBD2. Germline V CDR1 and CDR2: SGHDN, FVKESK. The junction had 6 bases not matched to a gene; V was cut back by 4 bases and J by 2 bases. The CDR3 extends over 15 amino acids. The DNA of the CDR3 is TGTGCCAGCAGCCCCGGTGCGGGGGGACAAGAGACCCAGTACTTC. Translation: CASSPGAGGQETQYF.

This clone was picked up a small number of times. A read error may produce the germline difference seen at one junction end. The DNA for the CDR3 is TGTGCCAGCAGCTTTCCGGGACTCTCGGGCGAGCAGTACTTC. Its protein is CASSFPGLSGEQYF. The chain recombines TRBV5-1 with TRBJ2-7; a weak D match, TRBD2 (6 bases). This CDR3 region has 14 residues. CDR1 and CDR2 (germline): SGHRS, YFSETQ.